Each of the 27 T cell receptor beta chains below was sequenced from the same sample in a study of cytomegalovirus exposure and HLA in healthy donors. The PCR ran on 60 Vbeta and 13 Jbeta primers. Only in-frame clones appear in the TCRdb table, and some are missing; sequencing was by immunoSEQ multiplex PCR. The sample includes 40,000 to 55,000 clones. The sample comprised PBMCs. Receptor source: a male donor in good health and CMV-seropositive.

The chain carries TRBV7-3 and TRBJ2-3, with TRBD2 identical over 9 bases. The CDR3 spans 15 residues. Germline values: CDR1 SGHTA, CDR2 FQGTGA. V lost 5 bases and J lost 4; bases outside the gene matches: 7. DNA for the CDR3: TGTGCCAGCAGCCTAGCGGGGTCCTTTGCAGATACGCAGTATTTT. Its translation: CASSLAGSFADTQYF.

The chain has TRBV11-1 and TRBJ1-3, with TRBD1 as a possible D gene (5 bases). CDR1 is SGHAT, CDR2 FQDESV, per germline (reference sequence). Trimming left V 3 bases short and J 3 bases short, with 12 bases between. The CDR3 runs 15 residues. CDR3 residues: CASSFGGNLGNTIYF. CDR3 bases: TGTGCCAGCAGCTTCGGGGGAAACCTTGGAAACACCATATATTTT.

This chain connects TRBV19 to TRBJ2-7; 9 bases fit TRBD1. Germline CDR1 is LNHDA and CDR2 is SQIVND (reference sequence). The CDR3 contains 13 residues. V gave up 9 bases and J gave up 2 bases; unmatched junction bases: 5. The CDR3 coding sequence is TGTGCCAGCGGACAGGGGAGGCCCTACGAGCAGTACTTC. Its protein product is CASGQGRPYEQYF.

The chain employs TRBV6-1 and TRBJ2-2, with D perhaps TRBD2 (5 bases). Trimming stripped 6 bases from V and 6 bases from J, with 11 bases between. The length of the CDR3 is 13 residues. CDR1 is MNHNS and CDR2 is SASEGT in the germline V gene. The CDR3 nucleotides are TGTGCCAGCAGACTTGAGGGTCCCGGGGAGCTGTTTTTT. Encoded protein: CASRLEGPGELFF.

As regards this clone: Here the CDR3 omits its conserved ending phenylalanine or tryptophan, so a read error is the likely source. The DNA is omitted, as the CDR3 cannot be located on it reliably, and the CDR3 follows TCRdb's listing. The V call is TRBV28, the J call TRBJ1-2. The CDR3 length equals 11 residues, ends included. Per the germline V gene, CDR1 is MDHEN and CDR2 is SYDVKM. The CDR3 is CASSLPPDPGG.

The J gene is TRBJ2-5, the V gene TRBV10-3; 10 bases match TRBD2. The germline gives CDR1 ENHRY, CDR2 SYGVKD. The CDR3 is 16 amino acids. V shed 3 bases and J 7 bases; nucleotides not matched to a gene: 11. Here the CDR3 DNA reads TGTGCCATCAGTGAAAATCCTAGCGGGGGTATTGGGACCCAGTACTTC. Translated: CAISENPSGGIGTQYF.

The chain uses TRBV6-5 and TRBJ1-1; D not resolved. The V end lost 5 bases, the J end lost 1 base, and 11 bases lay between the germline ends. CDR1 is MNHEY and CDR2 is SVGAGI in the germline V gene. This CDR3 is built from 14 residues. The DNA of the CDR3 is TGTGCCAGCAGTATTTCGGGAGGGAACACTGAAGCTTTCTTT. Protein: CASSISGGNTEAFF.

The chain is built from TRBV4-1 and TRBJ2-4; 11 bases fit TRBD1. CDR1 is MGHRA, CDR2 YSYEKL, per germline. The CDR3 totals 17 residues. J gave up 0 bases and V 0 bases, and 1 base lay outside the gene matches. For the CDR3, the DNA is TGCGCCAGCAGCCAAGAGGACAGGGGGCTAGCCAAAAACATTCAGTACTTC. Its translation is CASSQEDRGLAKNIQYF.

The V gene is TRBV5-5, the J gene TRBJ1-5; D is possibly TRBD1 (5 bases). CDR1 SGHKS and CDR2 YYEKEE come from the germline V gene (reference sequence). The CDR3 extends over 14 amino acids. Between the trimmed V and J ends, which lost 4 bases and 9 bases, there was a span of 17 bases. The CDR3: CASSPGTDGRPQHF. The CDR3 bases are TGTGCCAGCAGCCCCGGGACTGACGGCCGGCCCCAGCATTTT. Using reference TRBV5-5 and TRBJ1-5 for the parts outside the CDR3, the full variable domain is DAGVTQSPTHLIKTRGQQVTLRCSPISGHKSVSWYQQVLGQGPQFIFQYYEKEERGRGNFPDRFSARQFPNYSSELNVNALLLGDSALYLCASSPGTDGRPQHFGDGTRLSIL.

The rearrangement uses TRBV5-1 and TRBJ1-1; TRBD1 agrees at 9 bases. From germline, CDR1 is SGHRS and CDR2 YFSETQ. This CDR3 is built from 14 residues. V gave up 6 bases and J gave up 4 bases; unmatched junction bases: 7. The CDR3 loop reads CASNLGTGTTEAFF. The CDR3 DNA reads as TGCGCCAGCAACCTAGGGACAGGGACCACTGAAGCTTTCTTT.

The chain uses TRBV11-2 and TRBJ1-2; a weak D match, TRBD1 (6 bases). The CDR3 runs to 15 residues. Trimming cost V 1 base and J 8 bases, with 17 bases left between them. Germline V gene sequence: CDR1 SGHAT, CDR2 FQNNGV. The DNA of the CDR3 is TGTGCCAGCAGCTTAGTAGGCCCAGGGGATGGAGGCTACACCTTC. Its translation: CASSLVGPGDGGYTF.

The chain couples TRBV2 to TRBJ2-5, with 10 bases matching TRBD1. The end of the DNA is better explained by TRBJ2-7, so the J call may be wrong. CDR3 size: 12 residues. Germline V gene sequence: CDR1 SNHLY, CDR2 FYNNEI. CDR3 DNA: TGTGCCAGCCGGGACAGGGGCTACGAGCAGTACTTC. This encodes CASRDRGYEQYF.

This chain connects TRBV5-5 to TRBJ2-7; 7 nucleotides align to TRBD2. Germline-derived CDR1 and CDR2 are SGHKS and YYEKEE (reference sequence). This CDR3 spans 14 amino acids. The V segment lost 2 bases and the J segment 3 bases; nucleotides outside the gene matches: 5. The CDR3 sequence is CASSFRGGYYEQYF. The CDR3 region has the DNA TGTGCCAGCAGCTTTCGGGGAGGGTACTACGAGCAGTACTTC. The full variable domain, completed using reference TRBV5-5 and TRBJ2-7, is DAGVTQSPTHLIKTRGQQVTLRCSPISGHKSVSWYQQVLGQGPQFIFQYYEKEERGRGNFPDRFSARQFPNYSSELNVNALLLGDSALYLCASSFRGGYYEQYFGPGTRLTVT.

J is TRBJ1-5 and V is TRBV10-3, with D possibly TRBD1 on 5 matching bases. Trimming pared 4 bases from V and 7 bases from J, leaving 11 bases between. This CDR3 has 13 residues. Germline V gene data show CDR1 as ENHRY and CDR2 as SYGVKD. CDR3 amino acids: CAISGTGDQPQHF. The CDR3 DNA sequence: TGTGCCATCAGTGGTACAGGAGACCAGCCCCAGCATTTT.

The chain combines TRBV14 with TRBJ2-2, with no clear D. This CDR3 contains 16 residues. The germline V gene encodes CDR1 SGHDN and CDR2 FVKESK. The V and J ends lost 1 base and 1 base respectively, with 10 bases between them. This CDR3 is CASSQVLVGNTGELFF. CDR3 coding DNA: TGTGCCAGCAGCCAAGTCCTAGTGGGGAACACCGGGGAGCTGTTTTTT.

CDR3 amino acids: CASNLDRGDTQYF. The CDR3 nucleotides are TGTGCCAGCAACCTGGACAGGGGTGATACGCAGTATTTT. The chain is built from TRBV2 and TRBJ2-3, with 9 bases fitting TRBD1. Germline loops: CDR1 SNHLY, CDR2 FYNNEI. This CDR3 is built from 13 residues. V trimming: 7 bases; J trimming: 6 bases; junction bases outside the gene matches: 5.

The rearrangement uses TRBV28 and TRBJ2-5, with D tentatively TRBD1 (5 bases). V lost 2 bases to trimming and J lost 2 bases, with 18 bases between them. The CDR3 is made up of 17 amino acids. Germline V gene data show CDR1 as MDHEN and CDR2 as SYDVKM. CDR3 protein: CASSLTPSLTVQETQYF. CDR3 nucleotide sequence: TGTGCCAGCAGTTTAACCCCCTCATTGACAGTACAAGAGACCCAGTACTTC.

The chain couples TRBV30 to TRBJ2-7, with D perhaps matching TRBD2 (5 bases). V gave up 0 bases and J gave up 6 bases, with 15 bases separating them. The germline V gene encodes CDR1 GTSNPN and CDR2 SVGIG (reference sequence). The length of the CDR3 is 14 residues. The CDR3 region is CAWSVTSRFAEQYF. The CDR3 nucleotides are TGTGCCTGGAGTGTAACTAGTCGGTTCGCCGAGCAGTACTTC.

The CDR3 DNA reads TGTGCCAGCAATACAGGGGATAATTCACCCCTCCACTTT. Its translation is CASNTGDNSPLHF. The genes are TRBV6-1 and TRBJ1-6, with 7 positions matching TRBD1. J was trimmed by 5 bases and V by 7 bases; bases with no gene match: 2. This CDR3 contains 13 residues. CDR1 and CDR2 (germline): MNHNS, SASEGT.

The chain links TRBV7-8 to TRBJ1-1, with D perhaps TRBD1 (5 bases). Germline V gene sequence: CDR1 SGHVS, CDR2 FQNEAQ. The CDR3 is 13 amino acids. Trimming took off 5 bases at V and 8 bases at J, with 15 bases between the two ends. CDR3 sequence reads: CASSPGGVREAFF. The CDR3 DNA reads TGTGCCAGCAGCCCTGGGGGGGTGCGAGAAGCTTTCTTT.

The rearrangement uses TRBV7-2 and TRBJ1-6; maybe TRBD1 (5 bases). CDR1 and CDR2 (germline): SGHTA, FQGNSA. Trimming took 2 bases from V and 6 from J, leaving 11 bases between them. CDR3 size: 15 residues. The CDR3 reads CASSLLGGGNSPLHF. CDR3 coding DNA: TGTGCCAGCAGCTTACTGGGGGGGGGTAATTCACCCCTCCACTTT.

The rearrangement joins TRBV6-1 to TRBJ1-4, with 9 bases identical to TRBD1. CDR3 length: 14 residues. V gave up 3 bases and J gave up 10 bases; unmatched junction bases: 6. Germline V gene data show CDR1 as MNHNS and CDR2 as SASEGT. CDR3 loop: CASSEGQGSTKLFF. The CDR3 coding sequence is TGTGCCAGCAGTGAGGGACAGGGTTCGACAAAACTGTTTTTT.

The genes are TRBV27 and TRBJ1-1; D is perhaps TRBD1 (6 bases). Trimming stripped 8 bases from V and 3 bases from J, with 13 bases between. CDR1 and CDR2 from the germline V gene are MNHEY and SMNVEV (reference sequence). The CDR3 totals 13 residues. CDR3 amino acids: CASLNTGYTEAFF. The DNA for the CDR3 is TGTGCCAGCCTAAACACAGGGTACACTGAAGCTTTCTTT.

The J gene is TRBJ2-3, the V gene TRBV15; 8 positions agree with TRBD1. The CDR3 contains 16 residues. The germline CDR1 and CDR2 sequences are LNHNV and YYDKDF (reference sequence). V shed 3 bases and J 1 base; nucleotides not matched to a gene: 6. CDR3 in amino acids: CATSRDRERGTDTQYF. The CDR3 region has the DNA TGTGCCACCAGCAGGGACAGGGAAAGGGGCACAGATACGCAGTATTTT.

The chain recombines TRBV6-1 with TRBJ2-7, with 9 positions matching TRBD1. The germline V gene encodes CDR1 MNHNS and CDR2 SASEGT. Trimming at V came to 4 bases and at J to 4 bases, leaving 5 bases not matched to a gene. The CDR3 spans 14 residues. CDR3 sequence (DNA): TGTGCCAGCAGTGCACAGGGGGCGACGTACGAGCAGTACTTC. Protein: CASSAQGATYEQYF.

The CDR3 spells CASSAWGGNTEAFF. Written as DNA, the CDR3 is TGTGCCAGCAGCGCCTGGGGGGGGAACACTGAAGCTTTCTTT. The chain uses TRBV9 and TRBJ1-1; weak D call: TRBD1 (5 bases). Germline CDR1 reads SGDLS; CDR2 reads YYNGEE. The CDR3 covers 14 residues. V lost 3 bases to trimming and J lost 1 base, with 10 bases between them.

This sequence joins TRBV6-1 and TRBJ1-4; tentative D call: TRBD1 (5 bases). V lost 0 bases and J lost 6, with 11 bases in between. The V gene's germline CDR1 is MNHNS and CDR2 SASEGT. The length of the CDR3 is 15 residues. DNA of the CDR3: TGTGCCAGCAGTGAAGCGCTTCGGGGGTATGAAAAACTGTTTTTT. Its protein product is CASSEALRGYEKLFF.